A selection of T cell receptor beta chains follows, all from one sample in a study of blood T cell repertoires in COVID-19. Profiled with immunoSEQ multiplex PCR; TCRdb holds only in-frame clones, not every one. The sample shows fewer than 8,000 clones, about nine tenths of them seen only once. The sequencing sample was made of peripheral blood. These receptors all come from a man between 70 and 80 years old with active COVID-19. Each CDR3 is given with its conserved first and last residue.

>TRBV7-9
CASTAPDEKLFF
>TRBV18
CASSPGLAGGSYNEQFF
>TRBV5-8
CASSPRGWGNGYTF
>TRBV27
CASSLGTENTGELFF
>TRBV7-9
CASSLGAGLGEQFF
>TRBV5-6
CALTGEVLGTNEKLFF
>TRBV18
CASSPTVQYEQYF
>TRBV3-1/TRBV3-2
CASRTSGVPETQYF
>TRBV3-1/TRBV3-2
CASSPGLSNEKLFF
>TRBV5-4
CASSFGRGSLDTEAFF
>TRBV12-5
CASGSHTRPTGGDYGYTF
>TRBV7-8
CASRPGGGAHEQYF
>TRBV7-2
CASSIASGAQRNEQFF
>TRBV19
CASSIISFTYEQYF
>TRBV5-8
CASSPGTQAGYGYTF
>TRBV4-3
CASSQDVGRGQPQHF
>TRBV19
CASSSRAGGTYNEQFF
>TRBV27
CASSSPTSGFLFEQFF
>TRBV3-1/TRBV3-2
CASSQVASDRGFSETQYF
>TRBV4-3
CASSQAPGTGGQPQHF
>TRBV15
CATSRQGPDQPQHF
>TRBV4-1
CASSQEAPSRSGANVLTF
>TRBV5-1
CASSLGLNYNEQFF
>TRBV7-9
CASSFQTGTGEYEQYF
>TRBV6-5
CASSQLAGAETQYF
>TRBV20-1
CSASSGNTIYF
>TRBV24-1
CATSDGRVDTGELFF
>TRBV7-9
CASSFPSIREGGYTF
>TRBV27
CASSLYGTSNQPQHF
>TRBV3-1/TRBV3-2
CASSRRGGSTDTQYF
>TRBV5-1
CASSSATVNTEAFF
>TRBV2
CASSPPAGSDTQYF
>TRBV7-6
CASSSLTSGVGRYEQYF
>TRBV4-3
CASSQVEGAGELFF
>TRBV6-5
CASSYSPGGYNSPLHF
>TRBV11-2
CASSPAEGGNYGYTF
>TRBV5-1
CASSLEGGQGRNGYTF
>TRBV2
CASSTDRGSNYGYTF
>TRBV7-9
CASSTPQGGSYGYTF
>TRBV7-9
CASSLGWERGLGEQFF
>TRBV6-1
CASSVQGGDGNTEAFF
>TRBV11-2
CASSLGHRRGNEKLFF
>TRBV6-5
CASSSGGYQETQYF
>TRBV21-1
CASSRKQGAGSYEQYF
>TRBV6-2/TRBV6-3
CASSYGLRGQVTDTQYF
>TRBV27
CASSFAANEQFF
>TRBV7-3
CASSVTGQGAGDTQYF
>TRBV5-4
CASSFSTDTQYF
>TRBV7-9
CASSLQEIF
>TRBV6-5
CASSYSQGAPAEQYF
>TRBV19
CASSPTRPRTEAFF
>TRBV5-1
CASRSSGGLNEQFF
>TRBV27
CASSSRGSGANVLTF
>TRBV7-9
CASMTGGVYEQYF
>TRBV5-1
CASGAGTGASGNTIYF
>TRBV5-6
CASSWTGTLYNEQFF
>TRBV7-9
CASSFGGEEQFF
>TRBV29-1
CSVENRGASTEAFF
>TRBV2
CASSAGTSGGAYEQYF
>TRBV3-1/TRBV3-2
CASSQEVPLGGTINEQFF